This T cell receptor (beta chain) emerged from a study of OX40 agonist ivuxolimab in advanced cancers. Data came from immunoSEQ multiplex PCR; TCRdb stores just in-frame clones and leaves some out. The profile shows approximately 35,000 clones, approximately 80% of them singletons. This sequence was found in an adult with an advanced solid tumor such as melanoma, head and neck, liver or kidney cancer. Sequencing used CD4+ or CD8+ T cells sorted from blood, obtained in a trial of the OX40 agonist ivuxolimab.

CDR3 residues: CATRPGTSGETQYF. The CDR3 DNA reads as TGTGCCACCCGTCCGGGGACTAGTGGAGAGACCCAGTACTTC. V usage is TRBV10-3 and J usage is TRBJ2-5, with 8 bases lining up with TRBD2. V lost 10 bases, J lost 4 bases, and 11 bases stayed unmatched. CDR3 length: 14 amino acids. Germline V gives CDR1 ENHRY, CDR2 SYGVKD.